This is a list of T cell receptor beta chains from one sample in a study of PD-1 blockade in classical Hodgkin lymphoma. Generated by immunoSEQ multiplex PCR, the TCRdb table keeps only in-frame clones and is missing some. The profile shows nearly 20,000 clones, roughly 80% of them singletons. The input for sequencing was CD4+ T cells from blood, taken before the fourth cycle of nivolumab. These TCRs come from a human donor with classical Hodgkin lymphoma. Each CDR3 is given with its conserved first and last residue. The D gene is left open where the match is weak. A row's size may be missing; if present it is once, few, many or a size class.

size	V	J	D	DNA	CDR3
few	TRBV30	TRBJ1-1	TRBD1	TGTGCCTGGGGGGCGCACAGGGGGCGCGTCACTGAAGCTTTCTTT	CAWGAHRGRVTEAFF
.	TRBV5-4	TRBJ2-2	.	TGTGCCAGCAGCTCCCGGGTGACCGGGGAGCTGTTTTTT	CASSSRVTGELFF
.	TRBV7-3	TRBJ2-5	TRBD1	TGTGCCAGCAGCGGGGACAGGGAAGAGACCCAGTACTTC	CASSGDREETQYF
once	TRBV7-9	TRBJ2-3	TRBD2	TGTGCCAGCAGCATTAGCGGGGACACAGATACGCAGTATTTT	CASSISGDTDTQYF
.	TRBV5-4	TRBJ2-3	.	TGTGCCAGCAGCCGAGGCGGTGTTCAGCCAAGAGGTACAGATACGCAGTATTTT	CASSRGGVQPRGTDTQYF
.	TRBV10-3	TRBJ2-7	.	TGTGCCATCAGTGAGTCGTATGAGACAGCCGAGCAGTACTTC	CAISESYETAEQYF
.	TRBV6-4	TRBJ2-3	TRBD1	TGTGCCAGCAGACGGGACAGGGGGCGAGCAGATACGCAGTATTTT	CASRRDRGRADTQYF
.	TRBV15	TRBJ1-1	.	TGTGCCACCAGCAGAGATTCGGCAGGGGAAGCTTTCTTT	CATSRDSAGEAFF
few	TRBV6-5	TRBJ1-4	.	TGTGCCAGCAGACAAGGGTTCTCGTCTGAAAAACTGTTTTTT	CASRQGFSSEKLFF
.	TRBV5-1	TRBJ2-3	.	TGCGCCAGCAGCTGGGGGTGGGAGGGCACAGATACGCAGTATTTT	CASSWGWEGTDTQYF
.	TRBV6-6	TRBJ1-3	.	TGTGCCAGCAGTTACAGGGTTCCGGGAAACACCATATATTTT	CASSYRVPGNTIYF
.	TRBV2	TRBJ2-7	.	TGTGCCAGCAGTGATCCCAGCGAGCAGTACTTC	CASSDPSEQYF
.	TRBV5-5	TRBJ2-7	.	TGTGCCAGCAGCAGAGGAGGGAAGGACGAGCAGTACTTC	CASSRGGKDEQYF
.	TRBV27	TRBJ2-7	TRBD2	TGTGCCAGCAGTCCGACAGGGCCGGGACTAGCGGGAGGGCTCCTCTACGAGCAGTACTTC	CASSPTGPGLAGGLLYEQYF
.	TRBV10-3	TRBJ2-5	TRBD1	TGTGCCATCAGTGCCAAGGACAGGGAAGAGACCCAGTACTTC	CAISAKDREETQYF
few	TRBV6-1	TRBJ2-5	.	TGTGCCAGCCTCTCCTCGGTCGGAAAAGAGACCCAGTACTTC	CASLSSVGKETQYF
.	TRBV30	TRBJ1-4	.	TGTGCCTGGAGAGCCCAGGGAAGGGAAAAACTGTTTTTT	CAWRAQGREKLFF
once	TRBV6-5	TRBJ2-1	.	TGTGCCAGCAGCGGGCTTTCCTACAATGAGCAGTTCTTC	CASSGLSYNEQFF
.	TRBV10-3	TRBJ2-1	.	TGTGCCATCAGTAACCTTGGGCAGAATGAGCAGTTCTTC	CAISNLGQNEQFF
.	TRBV5-8	TRBJ1-1	TRBD1	TGTGCCAGCAGTCGACAGGGGGCTATCGATGAAGCTTTCTTT	CASSRQGAIDEAFF
medium-sized	TRBV7-8	TRBJ2-2	TRBD1	TGTGCCAGCAGGACAGGGTTAGGGGAGCTGTTTTTT	CASRTGLGELFF
.	TRBV5-5	TRBJ1-1	.	TGTGCCAGCCCGGACAGACCGTACACTGAAGCTTTCTTT	CASPDRPYTEAFF
.	TRBV6-1	TRBJ1-1	.	TGTGCCAGCAGTGAAGGTACTGAAGCTTTCTTT	CASSEGTEAFF
.	TRBV27	TRBJ2-6	TRBD1	TGTGCCAGCAGTCTCGATACAGGGGCTACTGGGGCCAACGTCCTGACTTTC	CASSLDTGATGANVLTF
.	TRBV11-2	TRBJ2-1	TRBD2	TGTGCCAGCACCCAGACTAGCGGAGTCAATGAGCAGTTCTTC	CASTQTSGVNEQFF
once	TRBV6-1	TRBJ2-1	.	TGTGCCAGCTCAACGACCCGGAGGGATGAGCAGTTCTTC	CASSTTRRDEQFF
.	TRBV6-5	TRBJ1-1	TRBD1	TGTGCCAGCAGTCCCCAGGGGGCGGTGAACACTGAAGCTTTCTTT	CASSPQGAVNTEAFF
few	TRBV29-1	TRBJ2-3	TRBD1	TGCAGCGTATTGGGACAGGGGGCGGTCGATACGCAGTATTTT	CSVLGQGAVDTQYF
.	TRBV5-1	TRBJ1-1	TRBD1	TGCGCCAGCAGCACTTGGACAGGGGGCTCTGAAGCTTTCTTT	CASSTWTGGSEAFF